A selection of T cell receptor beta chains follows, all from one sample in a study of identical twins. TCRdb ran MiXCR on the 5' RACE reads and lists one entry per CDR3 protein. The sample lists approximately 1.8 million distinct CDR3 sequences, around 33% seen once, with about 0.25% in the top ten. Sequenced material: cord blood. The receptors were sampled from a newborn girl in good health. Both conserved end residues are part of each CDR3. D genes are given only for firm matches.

CSVGGRTGDTDTQYF,TRBD1,TRBV29-1
CASRPGLLWGGADTQYF,-,TRBV5-1
CASIRAGGPYEQYF,TRBD2,TRBV7-9
CAGSLGDSRVTEAFF,-,TRBV12-3/TRBV12-4
CAVGQGALEQYF,TRBD1,TRBV3-1
CSARDGDRGADTQYF,TRBD1,TRBV20-1
CASSLLGRQGNYGYTF,TRBD1,TRBV12-3/TRBV12-4
CASSLVRPAGEQFF,-,TRBV7-2
CASSPRSTYRQGSTDTQYF,TRBD1,TRBV9
CASSEELAGVWRSYNEQFF,TRBD2,TRBV2
CASMDRGEQYF,-,TRBV6-2/TRBV6-3
CASSTAGSYGYTF,-,TRBV3-1
CSARSINRELSSYNEQFF,-,TRBV20-1
CASSTTGGGSPPHF,TRBD1,TRBV6-5
CSARDGGLVYNSPLHF,-,TRBV20-1
CASTSSYNEQFF,-,TRBV28
CASSYSMALLHEQFF,-,TRBV6-5
CSARLAGTSGARSYNEQFF,TRBD2,TRBV20-1
CSVERTDSYNEQFF,-,TRBV29-1
CSANRAPYEQYF,-,TRBV20-1
CASKWSRAGEAFF,-,TRBV27
CASSLDGVAKETQYF,-,TRBV7-9
CASSPLSITDTQYF,-,TRBV7-2
CASSQGAGEEKLFF,-,TRBV4-2
CAISRGAQETQYF,-,TRBV10-3
CASSFRGINEQFF,-,TRBV3-1